This T cell receptor (beta chain) was obtained from a study of blood T cell repertoires in COVID-19. Turning to the study itself: Donors in the United States, Italy and Spain gave samples during acute or convalescent COVID-19. From T cells, B-cell-depleted T cells, or PBMCs came the material, which was cDNA or gDNA.

Study processing details: Cell counts per sample came from amplifying reference gene primers. The assay was immunoSEQ multiplex PCR, and TCRdb's table has in-frame clones only and misses some. V and J calls and clone size come straight from that table; D and trimming were deduced from the DNA. The sample records 270,000 or so clones, 89% being singletons. The ends were cut back, 5 bases at V and 0 bases at J, with 15 bases in the middle. Germline-derived CDR1 and CDR2 are SGHAT and FQNNGV. The CDR3 extends over 16 amino acids. This sequence joins TRBV11-2 and TRBJ2-3, with a possible D match to TRBD1 (6 bases). This TCR was sampled from a woman aged 40 to 50 who had recovered from COVID-19. The material sequenced was peripheral blood. CDR3 nucleotides: TGTGCCAGCAGCGCCTGGGGGCAGGTTAGCACAGATACGCAGTATTTT. Translation gives CASSAWGQVSTDTQYF.